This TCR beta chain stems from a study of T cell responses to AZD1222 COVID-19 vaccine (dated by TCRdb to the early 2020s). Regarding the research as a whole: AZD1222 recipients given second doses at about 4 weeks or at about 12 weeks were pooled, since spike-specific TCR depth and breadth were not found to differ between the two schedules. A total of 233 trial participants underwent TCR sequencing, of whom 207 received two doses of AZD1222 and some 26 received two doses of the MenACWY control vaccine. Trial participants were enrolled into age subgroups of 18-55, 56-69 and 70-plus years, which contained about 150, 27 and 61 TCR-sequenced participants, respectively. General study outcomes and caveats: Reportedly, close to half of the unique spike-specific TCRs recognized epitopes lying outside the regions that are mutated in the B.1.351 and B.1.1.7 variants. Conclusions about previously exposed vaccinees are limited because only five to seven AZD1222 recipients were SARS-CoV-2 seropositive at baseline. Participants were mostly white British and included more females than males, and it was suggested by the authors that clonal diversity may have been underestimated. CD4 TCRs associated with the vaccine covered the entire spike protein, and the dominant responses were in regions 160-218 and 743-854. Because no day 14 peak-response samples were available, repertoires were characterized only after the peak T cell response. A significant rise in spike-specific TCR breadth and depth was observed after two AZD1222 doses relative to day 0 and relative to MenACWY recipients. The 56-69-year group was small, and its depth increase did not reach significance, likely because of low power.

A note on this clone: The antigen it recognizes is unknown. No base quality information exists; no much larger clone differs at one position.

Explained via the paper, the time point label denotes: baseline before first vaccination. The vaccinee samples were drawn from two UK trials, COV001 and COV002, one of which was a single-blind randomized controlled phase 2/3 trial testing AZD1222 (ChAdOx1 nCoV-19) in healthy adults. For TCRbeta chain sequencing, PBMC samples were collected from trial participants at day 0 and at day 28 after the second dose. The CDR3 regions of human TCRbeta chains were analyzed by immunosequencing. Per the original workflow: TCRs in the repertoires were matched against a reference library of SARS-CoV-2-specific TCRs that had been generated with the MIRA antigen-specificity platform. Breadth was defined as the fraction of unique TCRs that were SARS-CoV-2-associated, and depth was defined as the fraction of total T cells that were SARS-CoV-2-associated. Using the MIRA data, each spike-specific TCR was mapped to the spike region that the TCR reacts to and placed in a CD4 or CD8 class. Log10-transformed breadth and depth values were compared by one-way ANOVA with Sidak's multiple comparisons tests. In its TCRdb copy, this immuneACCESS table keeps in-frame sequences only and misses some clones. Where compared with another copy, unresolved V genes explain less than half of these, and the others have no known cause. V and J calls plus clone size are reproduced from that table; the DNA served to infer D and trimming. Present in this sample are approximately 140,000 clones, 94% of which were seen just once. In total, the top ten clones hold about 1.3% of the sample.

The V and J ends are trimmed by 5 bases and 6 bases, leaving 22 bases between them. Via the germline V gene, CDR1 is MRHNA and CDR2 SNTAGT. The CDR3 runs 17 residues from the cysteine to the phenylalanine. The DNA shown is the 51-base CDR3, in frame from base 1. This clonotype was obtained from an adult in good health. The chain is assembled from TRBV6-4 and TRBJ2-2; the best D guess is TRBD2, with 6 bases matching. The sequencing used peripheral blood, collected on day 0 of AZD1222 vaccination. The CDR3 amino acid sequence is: CASSPTERAQPPGELFF. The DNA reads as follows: TGTGCCAGCAGTCCGACGGAGCGGGCCCAACCCCCCGGGGAGCTGTTTTTT.